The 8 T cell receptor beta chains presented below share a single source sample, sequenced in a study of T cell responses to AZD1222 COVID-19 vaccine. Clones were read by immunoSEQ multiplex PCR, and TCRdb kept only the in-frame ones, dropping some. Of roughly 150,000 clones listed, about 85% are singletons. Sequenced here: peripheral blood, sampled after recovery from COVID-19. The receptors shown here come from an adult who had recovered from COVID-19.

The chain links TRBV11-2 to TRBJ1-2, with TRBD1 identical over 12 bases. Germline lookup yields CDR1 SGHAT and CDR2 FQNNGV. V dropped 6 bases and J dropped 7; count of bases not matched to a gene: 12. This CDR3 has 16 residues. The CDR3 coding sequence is TGTGCCAGCAGACGTCCCGGGACAGGGGGCGACGGTGGCTACACCTTC. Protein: CASRRPGTGGDGGYTF. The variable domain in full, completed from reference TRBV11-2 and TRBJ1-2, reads EAGVAQSPRYKIIEKRQSVAFWCNPISGHATLYWYQQILGQGPKLLIQFQNNGVVDDSQLPKDRFSAERLKGVDSTLKIQPAKLEDSAVYLCASRRPGTGGDGGYTFGSGTRLTVV.

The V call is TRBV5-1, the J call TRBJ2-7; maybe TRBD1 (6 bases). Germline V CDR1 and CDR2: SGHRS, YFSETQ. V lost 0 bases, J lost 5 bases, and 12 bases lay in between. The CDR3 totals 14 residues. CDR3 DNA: TGCGCCAGCAGCTTGGCAGGGGCAAACCACGAGCAGTACTTC. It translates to CASSLAGANHEQYF. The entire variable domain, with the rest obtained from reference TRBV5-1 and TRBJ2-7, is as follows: KAGVTQTPRYLIKTRGQQVTLSCSPISGHRSVSWYQQTPGQGLQFLFEYFSETQRNKGNFPGRFSGRQFSNSRSEMNVSTLELGDSALYLCASSLAGANHEQYFGPGTRLTVT.

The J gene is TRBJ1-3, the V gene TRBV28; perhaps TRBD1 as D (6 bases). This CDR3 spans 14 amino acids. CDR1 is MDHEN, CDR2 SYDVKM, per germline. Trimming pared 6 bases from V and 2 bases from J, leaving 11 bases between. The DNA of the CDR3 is TGTGCCAGCAGGGGGGGCGGTGCTGGAAACACCATATATTTT. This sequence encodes CASRGGGAGNTIYF.

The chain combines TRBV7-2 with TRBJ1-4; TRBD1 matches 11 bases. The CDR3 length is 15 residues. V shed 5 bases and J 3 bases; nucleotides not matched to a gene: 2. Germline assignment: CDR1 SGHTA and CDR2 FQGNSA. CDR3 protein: CASSGTGGANEKLFF. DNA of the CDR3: TGTGCCAGCAGCGGGACAGGGGGGGCTAATGAAAAACTGTTTTTT.

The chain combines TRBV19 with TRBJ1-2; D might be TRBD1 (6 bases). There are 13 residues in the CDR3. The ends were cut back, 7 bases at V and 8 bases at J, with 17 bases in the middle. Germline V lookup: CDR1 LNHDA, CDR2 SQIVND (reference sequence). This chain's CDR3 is CASTNRHREGYTF. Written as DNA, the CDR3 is TGTGCCAGTACCAATCGGCACAGGGAGGGCTACACCTTC.

The CDR3 nucleotides are TGCGCCAGCAGACAGGTGGGGGAGGAGACAGATACGCAGTATTTT. It translates to CASRQVGEETDTQYF. The V call is TRBV5-1, the J call TRBJ2-3, with D possibly being TRBD2 (6 bases). This CDR3 has 15 amino acids. Germline CDR1 SGHRS, CDR2 YFSETQ. V lost 5 bases and J lost 3, with 16 bases in between.

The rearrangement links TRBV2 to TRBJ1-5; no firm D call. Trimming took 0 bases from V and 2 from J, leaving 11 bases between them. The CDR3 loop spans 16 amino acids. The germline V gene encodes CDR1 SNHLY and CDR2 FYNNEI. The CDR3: CASSEAGVGGNQPQHF. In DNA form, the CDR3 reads TGTGCCAGCAGTGAAGCGGGAGTGGGTGGCAATCAGCCCCAGCATTTT.

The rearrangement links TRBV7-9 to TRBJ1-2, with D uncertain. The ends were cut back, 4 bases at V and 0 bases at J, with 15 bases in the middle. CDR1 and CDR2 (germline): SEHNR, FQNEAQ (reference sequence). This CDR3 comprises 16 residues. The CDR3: CASSSRMDGSNYGYTF. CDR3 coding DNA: TGTGCCAGCAGCTCGAGGATGGACGGATCTAACTATGGCTACACCTTC.